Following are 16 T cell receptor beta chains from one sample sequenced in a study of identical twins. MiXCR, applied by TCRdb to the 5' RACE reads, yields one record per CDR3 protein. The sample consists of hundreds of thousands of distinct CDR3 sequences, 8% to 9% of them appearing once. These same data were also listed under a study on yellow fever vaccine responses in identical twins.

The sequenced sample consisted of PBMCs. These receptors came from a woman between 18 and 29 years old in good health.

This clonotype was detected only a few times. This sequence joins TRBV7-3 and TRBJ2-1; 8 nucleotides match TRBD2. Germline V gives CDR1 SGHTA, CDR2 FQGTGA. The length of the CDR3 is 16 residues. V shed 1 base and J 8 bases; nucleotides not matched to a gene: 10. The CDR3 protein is CASSLSPGGAGDEQFF. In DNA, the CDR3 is TGTGCCAGCAGCTTAAGCCCGGGGGGGGCCGGGGATGAGCAGTTCTTC. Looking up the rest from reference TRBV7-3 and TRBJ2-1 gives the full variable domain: GAGVSQTPSNKVTEKGKYVELRCDPISGHTALYWYRQSLGQGPEFLIYFQGTGAADDSGLPNDRFFAVRPEGSVSTLKIQRTERGDSAVYLCASSLSPGGAGDEQFFGPGTRLTVL.

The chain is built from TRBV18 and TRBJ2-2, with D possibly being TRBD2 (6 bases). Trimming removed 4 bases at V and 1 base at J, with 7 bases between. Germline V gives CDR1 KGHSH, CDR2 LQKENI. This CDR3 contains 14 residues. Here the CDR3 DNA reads TGTGCCAGCTCACGGGACTTGAACACCGGGGAGCTGTTTTTT. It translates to CASSRDLNTGELFF.

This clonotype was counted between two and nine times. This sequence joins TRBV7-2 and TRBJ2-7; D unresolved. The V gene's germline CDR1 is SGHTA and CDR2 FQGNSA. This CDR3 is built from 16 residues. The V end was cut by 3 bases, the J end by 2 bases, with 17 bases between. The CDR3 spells CASSFTAAGLTYEQYF. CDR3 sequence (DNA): TGTGCCAGCAGCTTTACTGCGGCTGGGTTAACCTACGAGCAGTACTTC.

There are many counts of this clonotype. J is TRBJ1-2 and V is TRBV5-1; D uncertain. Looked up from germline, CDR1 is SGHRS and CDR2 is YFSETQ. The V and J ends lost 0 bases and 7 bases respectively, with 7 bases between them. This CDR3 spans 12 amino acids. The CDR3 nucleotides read TGCGCCAGCAGCTTGGCCGCGGGTGGCTACACCTTC. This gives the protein CASSLAAGGYTF.

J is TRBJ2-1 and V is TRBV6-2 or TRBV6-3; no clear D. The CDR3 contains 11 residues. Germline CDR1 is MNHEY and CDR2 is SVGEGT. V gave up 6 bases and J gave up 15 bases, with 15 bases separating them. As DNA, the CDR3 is TGTGCCAGCAGAACTTCTGGACCCCCGTTCTTC. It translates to CASRTSGPPFF.

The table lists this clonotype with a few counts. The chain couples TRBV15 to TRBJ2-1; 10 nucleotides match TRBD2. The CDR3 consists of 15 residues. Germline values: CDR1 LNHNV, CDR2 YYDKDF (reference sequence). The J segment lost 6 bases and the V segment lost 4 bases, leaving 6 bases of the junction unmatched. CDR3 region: CATSKAGGMPNEQFF. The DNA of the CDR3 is TGTGCCACCAGCAAAGCGGGAGGGATGCCCAATGAGCAGTTCTTC.

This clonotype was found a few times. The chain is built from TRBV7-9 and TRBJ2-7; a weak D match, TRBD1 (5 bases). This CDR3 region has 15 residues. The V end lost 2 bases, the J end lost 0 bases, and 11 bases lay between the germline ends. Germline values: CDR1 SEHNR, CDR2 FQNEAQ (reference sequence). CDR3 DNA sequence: TGTGCCAGCAGCTTAACCTCCAGGGTCTCCTACGAGCAGTACTTC. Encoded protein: CASSLTSRVSYEQYF.

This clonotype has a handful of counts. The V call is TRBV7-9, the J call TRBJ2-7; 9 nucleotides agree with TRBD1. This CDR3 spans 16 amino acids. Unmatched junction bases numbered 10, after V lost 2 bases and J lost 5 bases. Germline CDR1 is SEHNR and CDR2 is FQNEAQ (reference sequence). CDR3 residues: CASSLLPGTGTHEQYF. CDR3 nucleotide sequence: TGTGCCAGCAGCTTACTCCCAGGGACAGGGACCCACGAGCAGTACTTC. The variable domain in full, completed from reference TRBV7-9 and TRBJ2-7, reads DTGVSQNPRHKITKRGQNVTFRCDPISEHNRLYWYRQTLGQGPEFLTYFQNEAQLEKSRLLSDRFSAERPKGSFSTLEIQRTEQGDSAMYLCASSLLPGTGTHEQYFGPGTRLTVT.

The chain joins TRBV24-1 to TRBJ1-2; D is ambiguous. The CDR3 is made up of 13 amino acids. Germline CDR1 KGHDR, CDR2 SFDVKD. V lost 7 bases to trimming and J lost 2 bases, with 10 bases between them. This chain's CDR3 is CATSDVRNYGYTF. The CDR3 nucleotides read TGTGCCACCAGCGACGTCCGGAACTATGGCTACACCTTC.

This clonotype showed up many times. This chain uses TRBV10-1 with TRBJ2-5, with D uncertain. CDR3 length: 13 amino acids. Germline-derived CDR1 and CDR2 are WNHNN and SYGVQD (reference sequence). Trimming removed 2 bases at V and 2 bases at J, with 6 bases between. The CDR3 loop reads CASSERNQETQYF. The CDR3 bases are TGCGCCAGCAGTGAGCGGAATCAAGAGACCCAGTACTTC.

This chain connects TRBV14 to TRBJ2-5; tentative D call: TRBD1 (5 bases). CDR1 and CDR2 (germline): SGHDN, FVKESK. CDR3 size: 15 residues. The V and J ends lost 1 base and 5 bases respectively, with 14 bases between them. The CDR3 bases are TGTGCCAGCAGCCAAGGTCGTGGGGCCGGGGAGACCCAGTACTTC. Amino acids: CASSQGRGAGETQYF.

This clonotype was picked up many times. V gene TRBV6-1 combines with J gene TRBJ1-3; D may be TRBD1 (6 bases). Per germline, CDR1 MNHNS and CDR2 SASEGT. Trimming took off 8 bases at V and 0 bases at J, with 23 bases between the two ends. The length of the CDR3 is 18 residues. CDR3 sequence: CASWGAGSLASSGNTIYF. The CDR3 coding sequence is TGTGCCAGCTGGGGGGCGGGGTCCCTAGCGAGCTCTGGAAACACCATATATTTT.

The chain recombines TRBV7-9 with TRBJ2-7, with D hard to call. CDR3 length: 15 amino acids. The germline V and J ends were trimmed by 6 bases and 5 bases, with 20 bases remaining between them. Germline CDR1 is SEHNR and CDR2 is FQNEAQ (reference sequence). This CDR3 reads CASSSLSLRFHEQYF. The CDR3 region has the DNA TGTGCCAGCAGTTCACTCTCGCTTAGGTTCCACGAGCAGTACTTC.

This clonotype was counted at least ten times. CDR3 DNA: TGTGCCAGCAGCAAATCCGACAGAGTATACTGCACAGATACGCAGTATTTT. This translates into CASSKSDRVYCTDTQYF. The rearrangement uses TRBV21-1 and TRBJ2-3; no DNA check was done on the table's D call, TRBD1. TRBV21-1 is a pseudogene segment. The CDR3 extends over 17 amino acids.

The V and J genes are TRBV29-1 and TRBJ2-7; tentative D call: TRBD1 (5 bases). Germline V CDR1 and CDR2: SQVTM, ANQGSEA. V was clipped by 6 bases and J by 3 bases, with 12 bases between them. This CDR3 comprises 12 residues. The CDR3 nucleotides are TGCAGCGTACGCAGGGAAAACTACGAGCAGTACTTC. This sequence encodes CSVRRENYEQYF.

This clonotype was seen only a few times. Here the CDR3 reads CASSLRSAQNTEAFF. CDR3 coding DNA: TGTGCCAGCAGCTTACGATCTGCACAGAACACTGAAGCTTTCTTT. The chain carries TRBV7-9 and TRBJ1-1; D gene unclear. Germline CDR1 is SEHNR and CDR2 is FQNEAQ (reference sequence). This CDR3 spans 15 amino acids. Trimming removed 2 bases from V and 1 base from J, with 11 bases in between.